The 28 T cell receptor beta chains below come from one sample, sequenced in a study of regulatory T cells in long-lasting Graves disease. According to the study, TCR beta libraries were built with iRepertoire HTBI primers and CDR3-region Arm-PCR. TCRdb fed the multiplex PCR reads into MiXCR, producing one record per CDR3 protein. The sample carries roughly 430,000 distinct CDR3 sequences, around 23% recorded once. Time point specified: persistent/refractory GD, antithyroid drugs over 5 years with positive TRAb. The authors made the TCR library using RNA they extracted from PBMCs. Sequencing was performed on peripheral blood mononuclear cells (PBMCs), taken when the disease was refractory, from a patient treated with antithyroid drugs. The source of these receptors is a female donor with Graves disease.

This clonotype was recorded a few times. The chain is built from TRBV7-9 and TRBJ1-5, with 7 positions matching TRBD1. The CDR3 extends over 16 amino acids. After removal of 4 bases from V and 1 base from J, the junction contained 7 bases not matched to a gene. Germline assignment: CDR1 SEHNR and CDR2 FQNEAQ (reference sequence). The DNA for the CDR3 is TGTGCCAGCAGCTCCTCAGGGGGATCGAGCAATCAGCCCCAGCATTTT. The encoded protein is CASSSSGGSSNQPQHF.

This clonotype is a singleton in its sample. The rearrangement joins TRBV7-2 to TRBJ2-5, with D tentatively TRBD1 (6 bases). Looked up from germline, CDR1 is SGHTA and CDR2 is FQGNSA. Trimming took 3 bases from V and 0 from J, leaving 14 bases between them. The CDR3 sequence is 16 residues long. DNA of the CDR3: TGTGCCAGCAGCTTCGAATGGGGGCGGTACCAAGAGACCCAGTACTTC. It encodes CASSFEWGRYQETQYF. Full variable domain (outside the CDR3, taken from reference TRBV7-2 and TRBJ2-5): GAGVSQSPSNKVTEKGKDVELRCDPISGHTALYWYRQSLGQGLEFLIYFQGNSAPDKSGLPSDRFSAERTGGSVSTLTIQRTQQEDSAVYLCASSFEWGRYQETQYFGPGTRLLVL.

At least ten counts were recorded for this clonotype. This sequence joins TRBV28 and TRBJ1-2; D may be TRBD1 (5 bases). The CDR3 spans 12 residues. V was pared by 7 bases and J by 5 bases, with 11 bases between. In germline, CDR1 is MDHEN, CDR2 SYDVKM. CDR3 amino acids: CASTQGGYGYTF. The CDR3 coding sequence is TGTGCCAGCACCCAGGGTGGTTATGGCTACACCTTC.

V is TRBV25-1 and J is TRBJ1-1; 11 bases match TRBD1. CDR1 is MGHDK and CDR2 is SYGVNS in the germline V gene. This CDR3 comprises 17 residues. V trimming: 1 base; J trimming: 4 bases; junction bases outside the gene matches: 8. The CDR3 protein is CASSESWTGGSGTEAFF. Here the CDR3 DNA reads TGTGCCAGCAGTGAATCCTGGACAGGGGGCAGCGGCACTGAAGCTTTCTTT. Full variable domain (remainder filled in from reference TRBV25-1 and TRBJ1-1): EADIYQTPRYLVIGTGKKITLECSQTMGHDKMYWYQQDPGMELHLIHYSYGVNSTEKGDLSSESTVSRIRTEHFPLTLESARPSHTSQYLCASSESWTGGSGTEAFFGQGTRLTVV.

The rearrangement uses TRBV20-1 and TRBJ2-2, with no clear D. In germline, CDR1 is DFQATT, CDR2 SNEGSKA (reference sequence). Trimming removed 3 bases from V and 5 bases from J, with 13 bases in between. The CDR3 has 14 residues. CDR3: CSARSANGTGELFF. The CDR3 DNA reads TGCAGTGCTAGGTCGGCTAACGGGACCGGGGAGCTGTTTTTT.

The J gene is TRBJ2-7, the V gene TRBV9; D possibly matches TRBD1 or TRBD2 (6 bases each). V dropped 0 bases and J dropped 0 bases, with 13 bases sitting between them. CDR1 SGDLS and CDR2 YYNGEE come from the germline V gene. The CDR3 extends over 16 amino acids. CDR3 protein: CASSVGGGQTSYEQYF. The CDR3 DNA reads as TGTGCCAGCAGCGTAGGGGGAGGACAGACCTCCTACGAGCAGTACTTC.

The J gene is TRBJ2-2, the V gene TRBV5-4; 7 nucleotides match TRBD2. V lost 3 bases, J lost 4 bases, and 9 bases stayed unmatched. Germline CDR1 reads SGHNT; CDR2 reads YYREEE (reference sequence). This CDR3 has 16 residues. This chain's CDR3 is CASSSTSVKATGELFF. The CDR3 region has the DNA TGTGCCAGCAGCTCTACTAGCGTTAAAGCCACCGGGGAGCTGTTTTTT.

This clonotype was counted at least ten times. This chain links TRBV9 with TRBJ2-7, with TRBD1 matching 9 bases. CDR1 SGDLS and CDR2 YYNGEE come from the germline V gene. The CDR3 has 15 residues. The junction had 10 bases not matched to a gene; V was cut back by 4 bases and J by 5 bases. The CDR3: CASSFTTGGGHEQYF. CDR3 DNA sequence: TGTGCCAGCAGCTTTACTACAGGGGGCGGCCACGAGCAGTACTTC.

This clonotype showed up many times. This chain links TRBV20-1 with TRBJ2-7; TRBD1 aligns across 11 bases. The CDR3 is made up of 14 amino acids. Trimming removed 3 bases from V and 11 bases from J; junction bases left unmatched: 12. Germline CDR1 reads DFQATT; CDR2 reads SNEGSKA (reference sequence). The CDR3 nucleotides read TGCAGTGCTAGTAATGCGGGACAGGGGGAGGGAAAGTACTTC. It is translated as CSASNAGQGEGKYF.

At least ten counts were recorded for this clonotype. The J gene is TRBJ1-5, the V gene TRBV28; D is unresolved. Germline values: CDR1 MDHEN, CDR2 SYDVKM. The CDR3 runs 12 residues. Trimming removed 2 bases from V and 7 bases from J, with 6 bases in between. The DNA of the CDR3 is TGTGCCAGCAGTTTAAGGGAACAGCCCCAGCATTTT. The encoded protein is CASSLREQPQHF.

A few counts support this clonotype. The chain links TRBV28 to TRBJ2-3; TRBD2 might be the D (5 bases). CDR1 MDHEN and CDR2 SYDVKM come from the germline V gene. The CDR3 extends over 13 amino acids. V was trimmed by 8 bases and J by 1 base, leaving 10 bases between them. In nucleotides, the CDR3 is TGTGCCAGCGGGCGAGCGGGCACAGATACGCAGTATTTT. Translated, it gives CASGRAGTDTQYF.

This clonotype occurred many times. This rearrangement joins TRBV15 to TRBJ1-4; unclear D gene. The germline CDR1 and CDR2 sequences are LNHNV and YYDKDF (reference sequence). The V gene lost 5 bases and the J gene lost 6 bases, with 7 bases spanning the gap. The CDR3 spans 12 residues. The CDR3 DNA sequence: TGTGCCACCAGCGGGCTTTATGAAAAACTGTTTTTT. This gives the protein CATSGLYEKLFF.

This clonotype came up many times. This chain connects TRBV2 to TRBJ2-7, with D unresolved. Trimming removed 2 bases from V and 0 bases from J, with 11 bases in between. The germline gives CDR1 SNHLY, CDR2 FYNNEI. The CDR3 consists of 15 residues. CDR3 in amino acids: CASSEFMASSYEQYF. Written as DNA, the CDR3 is TGTGCCAGCAGTGAATTTATGGCCAGCTCCTACGAGCAGTACTTC.

This clonotype was recorded at least ten times. V is TRBV3-1 and J is TRBJ2-5, with TRBD1 matching over 8 bases. The ends lost 7 bases at V and 5 bases at J; junction bases unmatched: 12. This CDR3 has 15 amino acids. Germline V lookup: CDR1 LGHDT, CDR2 YNNKEL (reference sequence). This CDR3 reads CASTIRTGRVETQYF. Written as DNA, the CDR3 is TGTGCCAGCACCATCCGGACAGGGCGGGTGGAGACCCAGTACTTC.

Remarks on this clonotype: A read error may be the cause here, since a much bigger clone is one base away. The chain couples TRBV11-2 to TRBJ1-4, with TRBD1 matching over 10 bases. V was clipped by 5 bases and J by 6 bases; unmatched bases: 6. Germline V CDR1 and CDR2: SGHAT, FQNNGV. The CDR3 runs 15 residues. The CDR3 DNA follows: TGTGCCAGCAGCCGCAGACAGGGGGCTTATGAAAAACTGTTTTTT. Amino acid sequence: CASSRRQGAYEKLFF.

In its sample, this clonotype was seen many times. The rearrangement uses TRBV6-2 or TRBV6-3 and TRBJ2-7; TRBD2 agrees at 9 bases. The CDR3 has 15 amino acids. CDR1 is MNHEY, CDR2 SVGEGT, per germline. The V segment lost 2 bases and the J segment 4 bases; nucleotides outside the gene matches: 6. The CDR3, as DNA: TGTGCCAGCAGTTACGGGGCTACTAGCGGGTACGAGCAGTACTTC. Its translation: CASSYGATSGYEQYF.

This clonotype was detected many times. This chain links TRBV11-2 with TRBJ2-5, with 8 nucleotides matching TRBD1. Unmatched junction bases numbered 0, after V lost 1 base and J lost 5 bases. CDR1 is SGHAT, CDR2 FQNNGV, per germline. The CDR3 is made up of 13 amino acids. The CDR3 loop is CASSLAGGETQYF. The CDR3 DNA reads TGTGCCAGCAGCTTAGCAGGGGGCGAGACCCAGTACTTC.

Concerning this clonotype: Possible read error: a much larger clone is one base away. The gene calls are TRBV15 and TRBJ2-2; 7 bases match TRBD2. Germline-derived CDR1 and CDR2 are LNHNV and YYDKDF (reference sequence). V lost 2 bases, J lost 2 bases, and 5 bases stayed unmatched. The CDR3 extends over 16 amino acids. CDR3 residues: CATSRLAERNTGELFF. The CDR3 DNA follows: TGTGCCACCAGCAGACTAGCGGAAAGAAACACCGGGGAGCTGTTTTTT.

A note on this clonotype: No conserved phenylalanine or tryptophan is present at the end of the CDR3, so a read error is the likely explanation. The chain links TRBV12-3 or TRBV12-4 to TRBJ2-7; TRBD1 matches 7 bases. The CDR3 spans 11 residues. V was clipped by 9 bases and J by 6 bases; unmatched bases: 5. The CDR3 DNA sequence: TGTGCCAGTAGCAGGGGGAGCGAGCAGTACTCC. Translation: CASSRGSEQYS.

This clonotype occurred many times. This chain joins TRBV27 and TRBJ1-5, with 10 nucleotides matching TRBD1. Germline assignment: CDR1 MNHEY and CDR2 SMNVEV (reference sequence). V trimming: 5 bases; J trimming: 3 bases; junction bases outside the gene matches: 7. This CDR3 region has 16 residues. The CDR3 is CASSTGTGDPNQPQHF. In DNA, the CDR3 is TGTGCCAGCAGTACCGGGACAGGGGACCCCAATCAGCCCCAGCATTTT.

As for this clonotype: A read error may account for a junction end that differs from germline. The V gene is TRBV20-1, the J gene TRBJ2-6; perhaps TRBD1 as D (7 bases). CDR1 DFQATT and CDR2 SNEGSKA come from the germline V gene (reference sequence). The CDR3 is 15 amino acids. The CDR3 spells CSGHRGGGGANVPTF. CDR3 coding DNA: TGCAGTGGGCACAGGGGAGGAGGTGGGGCCAACGTCCCGACTTTC.

This clonotype was seen repeatedly, ten times or more. The V gene is TRBV6-1, the J gene TRBJ2-2, with 8 bases that match TRBD1. J gave up 7 bases and V 6 bases, and 7 bases lay outside the gene matches. The germline CDR1 and CDR2 sequences are MNHNS and SASEGT. The CDR3 sequence is 14 residues long. CDR3 amino acids: CASRPRGRGGELFF. The DNA of the CDR3 is TGTGCCAGCAGGCCCAGGGGGCGGGGCGGGGAGCTGTTTTTT.

This clonotype was observed at least ten times. The rearrangement uses TRBV2 and TRBJ2-7, with 11 positions matching TRBD1. Germline trimming cut 0 bases from V and 3 bases from J; bases unmatched to any gene: 4. This CDR3 is 16 amino acids long. The germline V gene encodes CDR1 SNHLY and CDR2 FYNNEI. CDR3: CASSEAGTGGDYEQYF. CDR3 DNA: TGTGCCAGCAGTGAAGCGGGGACAGGGGGAGACTACGAGCAGTACTTC.

This rearrangement joins TRBV4-1 to TRBJ2-3; D gene uncertain. Germline V gene sequence: CDR1 MGHRA, CDR2 YSYEKL. The CDR3 has 13 residues. Between the trimmed V and J ends, which lost 2 bases and 0 bases, there was a span of 3 bases. Here the CDR3 DNA reads TGCGCCAGCAGCCAAACTAGCACAGATACGCAGTATTTT. This codes for CASSQTSTDTQYF.

This clonotype was detected a few times. The rearrangement links TRBV6-1 to TRBJ2-1; the D is unclear. Germline CDR1 is MNHNS and CDR2 is SASEGT. V lost 5 bases to trimming and J lost 6 bases, with 14 bases between them. CDR3 length: 14 amino acids. The CDR3 nucleotides read TGTGCCAGCAGTCCGGCTAGATTACGCAATGAGCAGTTCTTC. Encoded protein: CASSPARLRNEQFF.

Details on this clonotype: A much larger clonotype is one base distant, so this may be a read error. J is TRBJ2-5 and V is TRBV27, with D possibly matching TRBD1 (6 bases). Germline V CDR1 and CDR2: MNHEY, SMNVEV (reference sequence). Trimming shortened V by 10 bases and J by 7 bases, and 19 bases separated the two germline ends. This CDR3 contains 13 residues. DNA for the CDR3: TGTGCCAACAGCAAGGACCGACAGGCGACCCAGTACTTC. It encodes CANSKDRQATQYF.

This clonotype has more than one count but fewer than ten. The chain is built from TRBV20-1 and TRBJ1-6, with 7 bases fitting TRBD1. The CDR3 is 16 residues long. CDR1 is DFQATT, CDR2 SNEGSKA, per germline (reference sequence). Germline trimming cut 1 base from V and 10 bases from J; bases unmatched to any gene: 13. The CDR3 loop reads CSARGSGQIGGSPLHF. The CDR3 DNA reads as TGCAGTGCTAGAGGTTCGGGACAGATAGGTGGATCACCCCTCCACTTT.

This clonotype has at least ten counts. This chain uses TRBV2 with TRBJ1-2; unclear D gene. Germline CDR1 and CDR2: SNHLY and FYNNEI. The CDR3 has 12 amino acids. The ends were cut back, 6 bases at V and 4 bases at J, with 9 bases in the middle. CDR3 sequence: CASSGLFYGYTF. In nucleotides, the CDR3 is TGTGCCAGCAGCGGACTGTTCTATGGCTACACCTTC.